This T cell receptor (beta chain) is from a study of cytomegalovirus exposure and HLA in healthy donors. Study conclusions and caveats: Sequencing probably produced one cluster of sequence variants that were highly shared.

On this clone: Its antigen remains unknown.

In germline, CDR1 is SNHLY, CDR2 FYNNEI. The CDR3 runs 14 residues. J lost 2 bases, V lost 3 bases, and 4 bases had no gene match. Researchers ran the PCR with 60 Vbeta and 13 Jbeta primers. The data were produced by immunoSEQ multiplex PCR, yet TCRdb's version contains in-frame clones alone and is incomplete. Of 120,000 to 150,000 clones listed, 70% to 85% are singletons. Sequenced: PBMCs. This TCR was sampled from a man in his forties or fifties in good health and CMV-seropositive. The chain recombines TRBV2 with TRBJ2-7; TRBD1 aligns across 7 bases. This CDR3 reads CASSDRQGPYEQYF. As DNA, the CDR3 is TGTGCCAGCAGTGACAGACAGGGCCCCTACGAGCAGTACTTC.